This T cell receptor (beta chain) originates from a study of cytomegalovirus exposure and HLA in healthy donors. In the study overall: Unique TCRs from HLA-typed donors, about 78 million of them, were held in an early data release.

Broader study findings: The investigators catalogued 180 or so TCR beta chains as cytomegalovirus-associated. The study had only CMV serostatus as immune exposure information. TCR beta sequences reportedly predicted most subjects' HLA-A and HLA-B alleles accurately.

This PCR relied on a set of 60 Vbeta primers and 13 Jbeta primers. The method was immunoSEQ multiplex PCR; TCRdb's version includes in-frame clones alone and lacks a portion of them. The sample shows around 85,000 clones, around 80% of them seen only once. In regard to this clone: The antigen remains unidentified.

Germline V gene lookup returns CDR1 SNHLY and CDR2 FYNNEI. The CDR3 spans 13 residues. The germline V and J ends were trimmed by 7 bases and 7 bases, with 13 bases remaining between them. The TCR comes from a male donor in good health and CMV-seronegative. The sample was PBMCs. The chain employs TRBV2 and TRBJ1-4; D remains ambiguous. This CDR3 is CASKRVTAEKLFF. CDR3 bases: TGTGCCAGCAAGAGGGTAACGGCTGAAAAACTGTTTTTT.